This TCR beta chain was identified in a study of cytomegalovirus exposure and HLA in healthy donors. Looking at the study overall: Around 79 million unique TCRs, all from HLA-typed donors, were included in an early release of the data. Study-wide results and caveats: Per published accounts, TCR beta sequences correctly predicted the HLA-A and HLA-B alleles of most subjects. Associated with HLA alleles at 0.05 false discovery rate in a later analysis were 16,951 TCR beta sequences.

This CDR3 has 16 amino acids. Per germline, CDR1 SGDLS and CDR2 YYNGEE. V lost 0 bases and J lost 7; bases outside the gene matches: 8. The primer mix had 60 Vbeta and 13 Jbeta primers. The data were produced by immunoSEQ multiplex PCR, yet TCRdb's version contains in-frame clones alone and is incomplete. The sample has some 100,000 clones; roughly 80% are singletons. This clone was seen just once. Its antigen remains unidentified. This chain joins TRBV9 and TRBJ2-7, with TRBD2 matching over 12 bases. Material for sequencing was PBMCs. This receptor was taken from a girl aged 2-9 years in good health and CMV-seropositive. CDR3 residues: CASSVEVRLAGGEQYF. As DNA, the CDR3 is TGTGCCAGCAGCGTAGAGGTTCGGCTAGCGGGAGGGGAGCAGTACTTC.